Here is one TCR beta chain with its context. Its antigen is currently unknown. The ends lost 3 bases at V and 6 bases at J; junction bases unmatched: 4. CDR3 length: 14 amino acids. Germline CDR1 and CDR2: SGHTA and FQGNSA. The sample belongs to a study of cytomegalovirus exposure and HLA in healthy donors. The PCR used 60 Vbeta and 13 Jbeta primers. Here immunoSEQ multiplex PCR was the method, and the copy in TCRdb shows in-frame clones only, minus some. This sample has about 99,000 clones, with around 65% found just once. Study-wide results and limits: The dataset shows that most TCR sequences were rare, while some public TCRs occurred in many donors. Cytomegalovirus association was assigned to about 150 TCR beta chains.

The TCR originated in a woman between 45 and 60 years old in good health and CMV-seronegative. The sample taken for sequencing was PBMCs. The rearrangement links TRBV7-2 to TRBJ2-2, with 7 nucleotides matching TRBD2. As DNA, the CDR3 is TGTGCCAGCAGCTTCGCGGGAGTAGCCGGGGAGCTGTTTTTT. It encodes CASSFAGVAGELFF.